The present T cell receptor beta chain was sequenced within a study of cytomegalovirus exposure and HLA in healthy donors (dated by TCRdb to the late 2010s). Context from the whole study: An earlier analysis of some 500 of the donors reported about 250 Gb of sequence data and 120 million or so unique TCR beta sequences from 190 million or so T cells. Among 300 to 500 genotyped donors of the cohort, an average of around 220,000 unique TCR beta nucleotide sequences was sequenced per donor, of which about 18% were non-productive. The number of donors typed differed by locus, with about 620-630 for A, B, C, DRB1 and DQB1, around 500 for DQA1, 600 to 610 for DPA1, and some 440 for DPB1. An early release that covered about 640 HLA-typed donors contained approximately 300 gigabases of sequencing data and some 87 million unique TCR sequences. A later genetic analysis used genome-wide SNP genotypes for about three fifths of the 666 donors, treating that subset as a discovery cohort. The genetic ancestry cluster associated with self-reported Caucasian donors included over 65% of the 350 to 500 genotyped donors. The study was designed to test whether signatures of past pathogen exposure could be identified by cataloging public T cell receptors. Class I and class II HLA loci were covered by the typing at four-digit resolution. Using immunosequencing, the study profiled T cell repertoires from around 670 subjects and related those repertoires to cytomegalovirus serostatus. A later analysis re-examined previously published TCR beta repertoires from roughly 650 donors and added high-resolution HLA genotyping to investigate patterns of TCR occurrence. Every discovery cohort repertoire had been produced on one sequencing platform. Besides the first cohort of roughly 700 subjects, a separate validation cohort made up of 120 or so different subjects was used. The study combined high-throughput TCR immunosequencing, statistical association of individual TCRs with disease status, and machine learning to predict cytomegalovirus infection status. Several DR-DQ haplotypes were handled as single units for association and clustering because linkage in the cohort was strong. In an earlier analysis of 587 of the donors, high-throughput TCR beta sequencing was used to judge whether each TCR beta V gene segment behaved as functional or pseudogenic. In the later analysis, no new phenotypic data were used to find candidate immune exposures; instead, reliance was placed on TCR beta sequences and their occurrence across donors. Donor age, sex, ethnicity and CMV serostatus were compiled together with the repertoire data.

General study outcomes and caveats: A cluster of highly shared sequence variants was judged likely to represent a technical artifact of the sequencing pipeline. Specific HLA alleles were associated with 15,000 to 20,000 TCR beta sequences at a false discovery rate of 0.05 in a later analysis. Because some donors lacked HLA typing at each locus, the association tests relied only on the typed subset. Most CMV-associated TCR beta chains appeared to be HLA-restricted in a later analysis, and the HLA associations seemed to be driven largely by CMV exposure. In an earlier analysis of approximately 590 of the donors, most TCR beta V segments were observed in productive rearrangements about 87% or about 30% of the time, broadly matching IMGT annotations. The study listed 150 to 200 TCR beta chains as associated with cytomegalovirus. Roughly 17 rarely observed V segments, including chromosome 9 orphons, were excluded from the earlier analysis of about 500 of the donors because counts were too low. In vitro tests confirmed that a few of the cytomegalovirus-associated TCR beta chains recognize cytomegalovirus antigens. Linkage disequilibrium might explain the correlated functional status among segregating V segments, but an unknown experimental factor could not be ruled out. It was suggested by the authors that the approach could potentially be generalized to other disease states and immunological phenotypes. According to a later genetic analysis, donors in an Asian-associated ancestry cluster had fewer N-insertions in productive TCRs than the approximately 690-donor mean. Most TCR sequences were seen in very few donors, while some public TCRs were found in many individuals. The classifier was reported to diagnose cytomegalovirus status with high specificity and sensitivity in both the original and validation cohorts. In this cohort, only TCR beta chains were sequenced, and detectable features were limited by the absence of alpha or paired-chain data. In a later analysis, several top co-occurrence clusters were reported to appear linked to parvovirus B19, influenza, CMV and Epstein-Barr virus. Presence/absence analyses assumed roughly uniform sequencing depth across donors, an assumption that may not hold. A further reported finding was that TCR beta sequences accurately predicted the HLA-A and HLA-B alleles for most subjects in the first cohort. Assigning TCR associations to individual alleles was difficult when HLA alleles, especially DR and DQ, strongly co-occurred. Compared with equally common non-associated chains, HLA-associated TCR beta chains in a later analysis were more clonally expanded and had lower generation probabilities. Immune exposure information for the cohort was limited to CMV serostatus. An association between a missense DCLRE1C variant and V-gene and J-gene trimming of TCR beta chains was found in a later genetic analysis and replicated in an independent cohort. In a later analysis, TCR association rates were found to vary across HLA loci, with the most associated TCRs seen for DRB1 alleles and the fewest for HLA-C alleles. The 87-base-pair reads could not distinguish some IMGT-functional V segments, including TRBV6-2 and TRBV6-3, so those segments were excluded.

Trimming leaves V shorter by 2 bases and J shorter by 2 bases, with the junction holding 8 bases beyond the gene matches. CDR3 length: 16 amino acids, cysteine to phenylalanine. CDR3 DNA only is kept here, 48 bases in frame from base 1. CDR1 SGHAT and CDR2 FQNNGV are derived from the germline V gene. The method was the immunoSEQ multiplex PCR assay. For the multiplex PCR, a mixture combining 60 forward primers for TCR Vbeta segments and 13 reverse primers for TCR Jbeta segments was used. Amplification of the CDR3 region of rearranged TCR beta genes was performed with a multiplex PCR assay on genomic DNA. The amplified TCR beta libraries were sequenced on the Illumina HiSeq System as 87-base-pair reads. The paper's data handling went like this. A later analysis counted approximately 84 million unique TCR beta chains across the approximately 700 repertoires, and roughly 11 million of these chains were shared by at least two donors. A nearest-neighbor algorithm error-corrected the raw reads and collapsed the reads into unique sequences, merging closely related sequences to remove PCR and sequencing errors. To assign V, D and J gene segments, CDR3 sequences were aligned to IMGT reference sequences. For a sequence to be retained, a match of at least six nucleotides to both a V gene segment and a J gene segment was required. Rearrangements were called productive when the CDR3 lacked stop codons and stayed in frame with V and J; all others were non-productive. CDR3 was defined according to IMGT convention as the region running from the second conserved V-encoded cysteine to the conserved J-encoded phenylalanine. Sequences without an unambiguous match to a single V gene segment were excluded from the earlier analysis of 450 to 650 of the donors. In an earlier analysis of more than 500 of the donors, a V segment was called functional when productive rearrangements were above 56.7%, and segregating when the standard deviation between donors exceeded 5%. To diagnose cytomegalovirus status from the catalog of TCR beta chain sequences, a statistical classification framework was built. In a later analysis, TCR nucleotide sequences were compared against IMGT/GENE-DB human TR gene sequences so that V and J genes could be assigned. In a later analysis, CDR3 sequences and most-parsimonious VDJ recombination scenarios were assigned using the TCRdist pipeline. In a later analysis, every TCR beta chain was defined by the combination of its CDR3 amino acid sequence and its V-gene family, and reads without a unique V-gene family were dropped. A later analysis removed several hundred highly shared, low-generation-probability nucleotide sequences to deal with suspected cross-contamination and a sequencing artifact. In a later analysis, a clonal expansion index for each public chain was calculated from normalized within-repertoire ranks of inferred template counts. In a later analysis, generation probabilities were computed using a VDJ recombination model fitted to out-of-frame rearrangements, and the results were checked against IGoR. In a later analysis, TCR-TCR, TCR-HLA and TCR-CMV co-occurrence was scored with hypergeometric tests, and a repertoire-size bias correction was applied to TCR pairs. To estimate false discovery rates, a later analysis permuted the HLA or CMV assignments 20 times. In a later analysis, co-occurring TCRs were grouped using DBSCAN, and TCRdist sequence similarity was added for clustering within HLA-allele-positive subsets. For co-occurrence clustering, repertoires with fewer than 30,000 or more than 120,000 public chains were excluded, along with five repertoires with anomalous nucleotide sharing. Drawn from immuneACCESS, this table holds only the in-frame rearrangements with V and J called that TCRdb kept. Clones are partly lost; checked studies trace under half to an unresolved V gene and leave the rest unexplained. That table furnishes V, J and clone size, whereas the DNA furnished D and trimming. The sample includes around 120,000 clones, with about 78% observed a single time. The top ten clonotypes cover approximately 2.9% of the sample.

For this clone: The target of this receptor is not known. No much larger clone is present one base from it, and per-base qualities are unavailable.

The cohort was made up of several hundred healthy bone marrow donors. All cohort members were sampled while nominally healthy, although unrecorded immune exposures were likely present. CMV serostatus was positive for 289 and negative for about half of the roughly 700 cohort members, and was not recorded for this donor. A peripheral blood sample was collected from each donor, and TCR beta sequencing was performed on peripheral blood mononuclear cells. Genomic DNA was extracted from the blood cell samples with the Qiagen DNeasy Blood Extraction Kit. The rearranged chain carries TRBV11-2 and TRBJ2-7; 8 middle bases align to TRBD1. The specimen was PBMCs. This sequence was found in a human donor in good health. The nucleotides are TGTGCCAGCAGCTTAAGGGGACAGGCAAGCCCCTACGAGCAGTACTTC. Its product reads: CASSLRGQASPYEQYF. Reference TRBV11-2 and TRBJ2-7 proteins supply the regions before and after the CDR3; the full variable domain is: EAGVAQSPRYKIIEKRQSVAFWCNPISGHATLYWYQQILGQGPKLLIQFQNNGVVDDSQLPKDRFSAERLKGVDSTLKIQPAKLEDSAVYLCASSLRGQASPYEQYFGPGTRLTVT.